This T cell receptor (beta chain) comes out of a study of beta chain features in type 1 diabetes. General observations from the study: Naive, central memory and Treg TCRB repertoires seemed to resemble each other more closely in patients than they did in healthy donors. Reduced insertions and increased deletions marked VDJ junctions in type 1 diabetes patients. In patients and controls equally, PCR might favor templates that are shorter.

In the case of this clone: Its antigen is not known.

V lost 0 bases, J lost 8 bases, and 10 bases stayed unmatched. Per germline, CDR1 SQVTM and CDR2 ANQGSEA. The CDR3 totals 15 residues. The entirety of the isolated RNA underwent reverse transcription, so expressed TCRB transcripts were sequenced. Sequencing was performed with immunoSEQ multiplex PCR; in TCRdb, only in-frame clones are kept and a portion is missing. Among just over 450,000 clones listed, around 28% were seen once. The specimen sequenced was naive CD4+ T cells from blood. The receptor comes from a man aged 18-30 years in good health. This chain uses TRBV29-1 with TRBJ2-1; 7 bases match TRBD1. The CDR3 nucleotides are TGCAGCGTTGAAGATACAGGGGCGGTAGAGGATGAGCAGTTCTTC. Translation: CSVEDTGAVEDEQFF.